The 13 T cell receptor beta chains presented below share a single source sample, sequenced in a study of regulatory T cells in long-lasting Graves disease (dated by TCRdb to 2020 to 2023). Receptor amplification or capture employed multiplex PCR. The reads were generated on an Illumina HiSeq 4000. iRepertoire HTBI primers and Arm-PCR amplification of CDR3 regions were used to construct TCR beta libraries. Clones were called with MiXCR by TCRdb after fastp trimmed the public reads at Q25, and only in-frame beta chains were retained. Records with the same CDR3 protein are collapsed into one entry carrying the most frequent genes and DNA. A total of about half a million distinct CDR3 sequences appear in this sample, approximately 22% of them only once. The leading ten clones occupy around 13% of the sample. Taken with the paper, the label for time point translates to: persistent/refractory GD, antithyroid drugs over 5 years with positive TRAb. For both TCR sequencing and RNA sequencing, RNA was extracted from PBMCs using TRIzol.

Specimen: peripheral blood mononuclear cells (PBMCs), collected when the disease was refractory, from a patient treated with antithyroid drugs. The origin of the receptors is a female donor with Graves disease.

This clonotype was counted a few times. The conserved phenylalanine or tryptophan normally closing the CDR3 is absent here, so this likely arose from a read error. It is unclear where the CDR3 begins or ends on the DNA, so no DNA is shown, and the CDR3 is as TCRdb lists it. The chain carries TRBV6-1 and TRBJ1-1; TRBD1 was called by the table and not checked on the DNA. Per the germline V gene, CDR1 is MNHNS and CDR2 is SASEGT. The CDR3 sequence runs 9 residues, both termini included. The CDR3 protein is CAFRGGALG.

The sample holds many counts of this clonotype. The J gene is TRBJ1-5, the V gene TRBV7-2; D might be TRBD1 (5 bases). Trimming took 2 bases from V and 6 from J, leaving 20 bases between them. The CDR3 sequence is 17 residues long. Germline-derived CDR1 and CDR2 are SGHTA and FQGNSA. The CDR3 sequence is CASSLTSYRTAGQPQHF. As DNA, the CDR3 is TGTGCCAGCAGCTTAACGTCGTACAGGACGGCGGGTCAGCCCCAGCATTTT. The full variable domain, rest sourced from reference TRBV7-2 and TRBJ1-5, is GAGVSQSPSNKVTEKGKDVELRCDPISGHTALYWYRQSLGQGLEFLIYFQGNSAPDKSGLPSDRFSAERTGGSVSTLTIQRTQQEDSAVYLCASSLTSYRTAGQPQHFGDGTRLSIL.

This clonotype was counted many times. The gene calls are TRBV28 and TRBJ1-1; 8 nucleotides line up with TRBD1. The CDR3 covers 15 residues. Per the germline V gene, CDR1 is MDHEN and CDR2 is SYDVKM. Trimming at V came to 6 bases and at J to 8 bases, leaving 14 bases not matched to a gene. The CDR3 protein is CASRLTGAGVSEAFF. For the CDR3, the DNA is TGTGCCAGCAGATTGACAGGGGCGGGGGTTTCGGAAGCTTTCTTT.

With respect to this clonotype: The junction does not match germline at one end; this may be a read error. This chain uses TRBV29-1 with TRBJ1-1, with no clear D. CDR3 length equals 12 residues. The V gene's germline CDR1 is SQVTM and CDR2 ANQGSEA. The CDR3 sequence is CSVESPRGEAFF. CDR3 DNA sequence: TGCAGTGTTGAATCACCACGGGGTGAAGCTTTCTTT. The entire variable domain, with the rest obtained from reference TRBV29-1 and TRBJ1-1, is as follows: SAVISQKPSRDICQRGTSLTIQCQVDSQVTMMFWYRQQPGQSLTLIATANQGSEATYESGFVIDKFPISRPNLTFSTLTVSNMSPEDSSIYLCSVESPRGEAFFGQGTRLTVV.

This clonotype was counted ten times or more. V gene TRBV6-1 combines with J gene TRBJ1-2, with 8 bases aligning to TRBD1. CDR1 is MNHNS, CDR2 SASEGT, per germline. This CDR3 region has 13 residues. V lost 7 bases, J lost 8 bases, and 9 bases stayed unmatched. Here the CDR3 DNA reads TGTGCCAGCACCCCGGACAGGGCGCGGGGCTACACCTTC. Translation gives CASTPDRARGYTF.

This clonotype came up a few times. This chain links TRBV11-2 with TRBJ2-1; 8 positions match TRBD1. J was trimmed by 4 bases and V by 3 bases; bases with no gene match: 5. CDR1 is SGHAT and CDR2 is FQNNGV in the germline V gene. This CDR3 contains 15 residues. The CDR3 DNA follows: TGTGCCAGCAGCTTCAGACAGGGGATTTACAATGAGCAGTTCTTC. This encodes CASSFRQGIYNEQFF.

This clonotype was observed at least ten times. The gene calls are TRBV7-2 and TRBJ2-7, with 7 bases identical to TRBD1. The trim removed 5 bases at V and 1 base at J, leaving 5 bases unmatched. The CDR3 has 14 residues. The germline V gene encodes CDR1 SGHTA and CDR2 FQGNSA. The CDR3 DNA follows: TGTGCCAGCAGCGAGGGACAGATTTCCTACGAGCAGTACTTC. Its protein product is CASSEGQISYEQYF.

The sample holds many counts of this clonotype. V usage is TRBV29-1 and J usage is TRBJ1-1; 8 positions agree with TRBD1. With 6 bases clipped from V and 1 base from J, the junction kept 7 bases outside the gene matches. The CDR3 extends over 14 amino acids. The germline V gene encodes CDR1 SQVTM and CDR2 ANQGSEA. In DNA form, the CDR3 reads TGCAGCGTCGACCGACAGGGGAGGAACACTGAAGCTTTCTTT. Translating gives CSVDRQGRNTEAFF.

The table lists this clonotype with many counts. The J gene is TRBJ2-7, the V gene TRBV6-5; TRBD1 matches at 11 bases. The CDR3 is made up of 16 amino acids. V was clipped by 2 bases and J by 4 bases; unmatched bases: 7. The V gene's germline CDR1 is MNHEY and CDR2 SVGAGI. Here the CDR3 DNA reads TGTGCCAGCAGTTACGAGTTGGACAGGGGGCAATACGAGCAGTACTTC. This gives the protein CASSYELDRGQYEQYF.

The genes are TRBV20-1 and TRBJ1-1; a possible D gene is TRBD1 (5 bases). Trimming pared 0 bases from V and 1 base from J, leaving 12 bases between. Germline values: CDR1 DFQATT, CDR2 SNEGSKA (reference sequence). This CDR3 spans 15 amino acids. The CDR3, as DNA: TGCAGTGCTAGAGATCCCGACAGAGGGAACACTGAAGCTTTCTTT. Translation gives CSARDPDRGNTEAFF.

This clonotype was counted a few times. This chain uses TRBV29-1 with TRBJ2-7; D is possibly TRBD1 (5 bases). V shed 6 bases and J shed 0 bases, with 15 bases lying between them. This CDR3 region has 14 residues. Germline CDR1 and CDR2: SQVTM and ANQGSEA. In DNA form, the CDR3 reads TGCAGCGTCAGGACATCGTGGGGCTCCTACGAGCAGTACTTC. It translates to CSVRTSWGSYEQYF.

Many counts were recorded for this clonotype. The J gene is TRBJ2-5, the V gene TRBV12-3 or TRBV12-4; D call uncertain. V was clipped by 6 bases and J by 1 base, with 12 bases between them. This CDR3 is 14 amino acids long. CDR3 sequence reads: CASSYALTQETQYF. The CDR3 bases are TGTGCCAGCAGCTATGCCCTTACCCAAGAGACCCAGTACTTC.

The table lists this clonotype with many counts. V usage is TRBV28 and J usage is TRBJ1-6, with D possibly TRBD1 on 6 matching bases. CDR1 and CDR2 from the germline V gene are MDHEN and SYDVKM. CDR3 length equals 14 residues. Trimming removed 9 bases from V and 7 bases from J, with 16 bases in between. The CDR3 here is CARQDRSVNSPLHF. The CDR3, as DNA: TGTGCCAGACAGGACAGAAGTGTAAATTCACCCCTCCACTTT.